Reported below is one T cell receptor (beta chain). What it recognizes is unknown. The germline gives CDR1 LNHDA, CDR2 SQIVND (reference sequence). This CDR3 has 13 amino acids. Trimming left V 4 bases short and J 5 bases short, with 9 bases between. The sample belongs to a study of T cell repertoires in cytomegalovirus infection. Study-level information: The authors used CMV epitopes that were HLA-C-restricted (recently identified) and HLA-B-restricted (well studied). Matching HLA type, along with CMV infection, was indicated by public TCR beta signatures. Study-level findings and limits: Dominating the ex vivo response were HLA-C-restricted CMV-specific TCR beta clonotypes.

TCRdb used MiXCR to reprocess the reads, holding one entry per CDR3 protein. The sample holds roughly 310,000 distinct CDR3 sequences, approximately 32% seen once. The sequence was collected from a human donor in good health (CMV status not recorded). Some clones in this sample may be carry-over from other donors' samples. The chain couples TRBV19 to TRBJ1-5, with a weak D call TRBD1 (5 bases). The specimen was cultured PBMCs, collected from culture after CMV antigen stimulation. For the CDR3, the DNA is TGTGCCAGTAGTAGACAGATGGATCAGCCCCAGCATTTT. This sequence encodes CASSRQMDQPQHF.